This T cell receptor (beta chain) came from a study of blood T cells in healthy people across ages. V was trimmed by 3 bases and J by 0 bases, leaving 16 bases between them. Germline lookup yields CDR1 SGHTS and CDR2 YDEGEE. The CDR3 has 17 residues. A second PCR of 7 to 11 cycles used a sample-barcoded 5' primer and a J-beta primer mix. Using its own MiXCR run on the 5' RACE reads, TCRdb lists one record per CDR3 protein. The data show approximately 1.5 million distinct CDR3 sequences, almost 35% seen once. This clonotype was observed at least ten times. The V and J genes are TRBV5-8 and TRBJ2-1; tentative D call: TRBD2 (6 bases). Sequencing input: blood. This sequence was found in a woman in her twenties or thirties in good health. CDR3 sequence: CASSWAVAVNSYNEQFF. The CDR3 coding sequence is TGTGCCAGCAGCTGGGCGGTAGCGGTCAACTCCTACAATGAGCAGTTCTTC.